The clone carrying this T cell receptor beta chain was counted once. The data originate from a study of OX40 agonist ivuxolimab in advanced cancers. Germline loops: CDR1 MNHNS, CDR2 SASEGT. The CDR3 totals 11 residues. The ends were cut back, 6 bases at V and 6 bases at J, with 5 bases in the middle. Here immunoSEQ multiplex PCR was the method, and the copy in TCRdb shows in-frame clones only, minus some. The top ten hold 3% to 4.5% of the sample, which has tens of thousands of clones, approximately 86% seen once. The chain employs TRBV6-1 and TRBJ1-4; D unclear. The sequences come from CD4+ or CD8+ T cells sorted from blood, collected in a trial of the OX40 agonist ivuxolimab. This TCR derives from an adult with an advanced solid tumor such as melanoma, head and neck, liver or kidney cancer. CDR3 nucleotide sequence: TGTGCCAGCAGGTGGGATGAAAAACTGTTTTTT. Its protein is CASRWDEKLFF.